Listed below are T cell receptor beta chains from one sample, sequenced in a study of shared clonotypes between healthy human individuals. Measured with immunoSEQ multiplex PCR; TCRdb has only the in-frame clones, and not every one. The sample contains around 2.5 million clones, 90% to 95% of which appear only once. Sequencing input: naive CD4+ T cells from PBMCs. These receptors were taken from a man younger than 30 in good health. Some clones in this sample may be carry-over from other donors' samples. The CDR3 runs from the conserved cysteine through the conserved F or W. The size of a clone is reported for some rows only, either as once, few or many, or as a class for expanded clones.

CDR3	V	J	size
CASSIGSGNTIYF	TRBV2	TRBJ1-3	once
CASSPEVGGYTF	TRBV7-9	TRBJ1-2	-
CASSQTLTGGISGNTIYF	TRBV23-1	TRBJ1-3	-
CASIRTGWDTEAFF	TRBV19	TRBJ1-1	-
CASGMGGAYGYTF	TRBV28	TRBJ1-2	-
CATSRVSRKGWFEGYTF	TRBV15	TRBJ1-2	-
CASRGTGGTYEQYF	TRBV2	TRBJ2-7	-
CASSVGPGHRPEKLFF	TRBV7-3	TRBJ1-4	-
CASSRGQGDGELFF	TRBV2	TRBJ2-2	-
CASSRWDPSGEKLFF	TRBV28	TRBJ1-4	-